Detailed here is one T cell receptor (beta chain). Its antigen is not identified. This sample was included in a study of T cell repertoires in cytomegalovirus infection. Across the study: Carrying CMV and the relevant HLA type showed in public TCR beta signatures.

Each CDR3 protein is one row after TCRdb ran MiXCR on the reads. The table shows approximately 730,000 distinct CDR3 sequences, with about 28% occurring only once. The sequencing used cultured CD8+ T cells from PBMCs, collected from culture after CMV antigen stimulation. The origin of this receptor is a human donor in good health (CMV status not recorded). Some clones in this sample may be carry-over from other donors' samples.

CDR3 nucleotide sequence: TGTGCCAGCAGTTGGGGGGCGACCGGGGAGCTGTTTTTT. It translates to CASSWGATGELFF. The chain combines TRBV6-5 with TRBJ2-2; D is possibly TRBD1 or TRBD2 (6 bases each). CDR1 is MNHEY, CDR2 SVGAGI, per germline. The CDR3 is made up of 13 amino acids. The V end was cut by 4 bases, the J end by 5 bases, with 8 bases between.